This TCR beta chain stems from a study of blood T cell repertoires in COVID-19. Study context: Acute and convalescent COVID-19 specimens originated in the United States, Italy and Spain. T cells, B-cell-depleted T cells, or PBMCs provided the cDNA or gDNA that served as material.

Germline V lookup: CDR1 SGHVS, CDR2 FQNEAQ. With 2 bases removed from V and 5 bases from J, the gap between germline ends came to 9 bases. The CDR3 sequence is 13 residues long. TCRdb's copy holds only in-frame clones and misses some; the assay was immunoSEQ multiplex PCR. The data contain 110,000 or so clones, roughly 85% of them seen just once; the ten biggest clones take up over 15%. This clonotype was obtained from an elderly woman with acute or convalescent COVID-19. The genes are TRBV7-8 and TRBJ1-2; no clear D. The sequencing sample was made of peripheral blood. The CDR3 nucleotides are TGTGCCAGCAGCTTAAGATCTGAGTATGGCTACACCTTC. Translating gives CASSLRSEYGYTF.